The rows below give T cell receptor beta chains drawn from one sample of a study of Ad26.COV2.S vaccination and SARS-CoV-2 variants. Profiled with immunoSEQ multiplex PCR; TCRdb holds only in-frame clones, not every one. The sample holds 400,000 to 450,000 clones, more than 80% seen once. Material: peripheral blood, obtained in a trial of Ad26.COV2.S vaccine versus placebo. These receptors were collected from a person between 18 and 60 years old who received the Ad26.COV2.S COVID-19 vaccine or a placebo. Each CDR3 is given with its conserved first and last residue. The D gene is left open where the match is weak. Where a row states a size, it is once, few, many or the class of an expanded clone; other rows omit it.

TRBJ1-4,NA,TRBV5-4,NA,CASSLTAATNEKLFF,TGTGCCAGCAGCTTGACTGCCGCAACTAATGAAAAACTGTTTTTT
TRBJ2-7,once,TRBV7-2,TRBD1,CASSLPDRGAPEQYF,TGTGCCAGCAGCTTACCGGACAGGGGGGCGCCCGAGCAGTACTTC
TRBJ2-2,many,TRBV24-1,NA,CATSAGRVDTGELFF,TGTGCCACCAGTGCGGGTAGGGTGGACACCGGGGAGCTGTTTTTT
TRBJ2-3,NA,TRBV9,TRBD2,CASSGILAGGTDTQYF,TGTGCCAGCAGTGGAATACTAGCGGGAGGAACAGATACGCAGTATTTT
TRBJ2-7,NA,TRBV3-1/TRBV3-2,NA,CASSQDVTGPTYEQYF,TGTGCCAGCAGCCAAGATGTTACGGGCCCAACCTACGAGCAGTACTTC
TRBJ2-2,once,TRBV11-2,NA,CASRGGVNTGELFF,TGTGCCAGCAGAGGGGGGGTGAACACCGGGGAGCTGTTTTTT
TRBJ2-4,NA,TRBV6-1,TRBD2,CASSESGAAKNIQYF,TGTGCCAGCAGTGAAAGCGGGGCGGCCAAAAACATTCAGTACTTC
TRBJ1-2,few,TRBV12-3/TRBV12-4,NA,CASSSAYGYTF,TGTGCCAGCAGTTCAGCCTATGGCTACACCTTC
TRBJ2-5,NA,TRBV20-1,NA,CSASEVRETQYF,TGCAGTGCTAGTGAAGTTCGGGAGACCCAGTACTTC
TRBJ1-1,few,TRBV23-1,NA,CASSPQEGTEAFF,TGCGCCAGCAGTCCCCAGGAAGGAACTGAAGCTTTCTTT
TRBJ2-3,once,TRBV20-1,NA,CSASLAALTDTQYF,TGCAGTGCTAGTCTGGCGGCACTCACAGATACGCAGTATTTT
TRBJ2-5,NA,TRBV4-1,NA,CASSQDPARETQYF,TGCGCCAGCAGCCAAGATCCGGCTCGGGAGACCCAGTACTTC
TRBJ2-1,NA,TRBV4-3,TRBD2,CASSQGGDSGGSYNEQFF,TGCGCCAGCAGCCAAGGGGGAGACAGCGGGGGCTCCTACAATGAGCAGTTCTTC
TRBJ1-1,NA,TRBV18,NA,CASSPAAQMNTEAFF,TGTGCCAGCTCACCCGCCGCACAGATGAACACTGAAGCTTTCTTT
TRBJ2-1,NA,TRBV5-4,NA,CASSLRKGAYNEQFF,TGTGCCAGCAGCTTAAGAAAGGGGGCCTACAATGAGCAGTTCTTC
TRBJ2-1,NA,TRBV15,TRBD2,CATSKREGNEQFF,TGTGCCACCAGCAAGCGGGAGGGGAATGAGCAGTTCTTC
TRBJ2-7,NA,TRBV6-5,TRBD1,CASSYSGTGSYEQYF,TGTGCCAGCAGTTACTCCGGGACAGGTTCTTACGAGCAGTACTTC
TRBJ1-2,NA,TRBV30,NA,CAWSIRGEGGYTF,TGTGCCTGGAGTATACGAGGGGAGGGTGGCTACACCTTC
TRBJ1-4,NA,TRBV2,NA,CASSAQGLGKLFF,TGTGCCAGCTCTGCACAGGGCCTGGGAAAACTGTTTTTT
TRBJ1-5,NA,TRBV10-3,NA,CAISGGGNQPQHF,TGTGCCATCAGCGGGGGCGGCAATCAGCCCCAGCATTTT
TRBJ1-5,NA,TRBV19,NA,CASTEGGTEPQHF,TGTGCCAGTACCGAAGGGGGGACGGAGCCCCAGCATTTT
TRBJ1-1,few,TRBV7-2,TRBD1,CASTRTGYTEAFF,TGTGCCAGCACCCGGACAGGGTACACTGAAGCTTTCTTT
TRBJ2-1,NA,TRBV4-3,NA,CASSQDSGEGSYEQFF,TGCGCCAGCAGCCAAGATTCAGGAGAAGGTAGCTATGAGCAGTTCTTC